The 25 T cell receptor beta chains reported below all come from one sample, sequenced in a study of CD8 T cells in ankylosing spondylitis. TCRdb called the 5' RACE reads again in MiXCR, with one record for every CDR3 protein. The table records approximately 200,000 distinct CDR3 sequences, 10% to 15% of them present only once. Sequenced: blood, either unsorted or a sorted T cell fraction (not recorded which). The receptors here all came from a female donor with ankylosing spondylitis or in good health (not recorded which).

The chain joins TRBV7-2 to TRBJ2-5; maybe TRBD2 (5 bases). Germline loops: CDR1 SGHTA, CDR2 FQGNSA. This CDR3 contains 13 residues. V was trimmed by 3 bases and J by 2 bases, leaving 7 bases between them. The CDR3 region is CASSFGEQETQYF. CDR3 DNA: TGTGCCAGCAGCTTTGGGGAGCAAGAGACCCAGTACTTC.

This clonotype was seen ten or more times. The chain uses TRBV3-1 and TRBJ2-2; D not resolved. Germline V gene sequence: CDR1 LGHDT, CDR2 YNNKEL (reference sequence). Trimming stripped 3 bases from V and 1 base from J, with 12 bases between. This CDR3 is built from 16 residues. As DNA, the CDR3 is TGTGCCAGCAGCCAGACTCGCCCCCGGAACACCGGGGAGCTGTTTTTT. As protein: CASSQTRPRNTGELFF.

This clonotype turned up a few times. This rearrangement joins TRBV20-1 to TRBJ1-1, with D tentatively TRBD1 (6 bases). The length of the CDR3 is 16 residues. Germline V gene sequence: CDR1 DFQATT, CDR2 SNEGSKA (reference sequence). The V end was cut by 0 bases, the J end by 0 bases, with 14 bases between. CDR3 sequence: CSARDRGSGVNTEAFF. CDR3 bases: TGCAGTGCTAGAGATAGGGGGAGTGGGGTGAACACTGAAGCTTTCTTT.

This clonotype was counted ten times or more. The rearrangement uses TRBV6-4 and TRBJ2-5; D unresolved. Germline assignment: CDR1 MRHNA and CDR2 SNTAGT. Trimming removed 2 bases from V and 5 bases from J, with 9 bases in between. This CDR3 comprises 13 residues. For the CDR3, the DNA is TGTGCCAGCAGTGACGGACCCGCGGAGACCCAGTACTTC. Translation gives CASSDGPAETQYF.

This clonotype was counted ten times or more. The gene calls are TRBV7-3 and TRBJ2-1; the match to TRBD2 covers 7 bases. The V segment lost 6 bases and the J segment 3 bases; nucleotides outside the gene matches: 2. From germline, CDR1 is SGHTA and CDR2 FQGTGA. CDR3 length: 13 amino acids. The CDR3 protein is CASRRESYNEQFF. CDR3 nucleotides: TGTGCCAGCAGGCGGGAGAGCTACAATGAGCAGTTCTTC. Variable domain in full (rest from reference TRBV7-3 and TRBJ2-1): GAGVSQTPSNKVTEKGKYVELRCDPISGHTALYWYRQSLGQGPEFLIYFQGTGAADDSGLPNDRFFAVRPEGSVSTLKIQRTERGDSAVYLCASRRESYNEQFFGPGTRLTVL.

This clonotype was detected ten times or more. The rearrangement uses TRBV12-3 or TRBV12-4 and TRBJ2-3; possibly TRBD1 for D (6 bases). This CDR3 has 15 residues. With 7 bases removed from V and 0 bases from J, the gap between germline ends came to 14 bases. DNA for the CDR3: TGTGCCAGCAAACTCGGACAGTCCAGCACAGATACGCAGTATTTT. Its protein product is CASKLGQSSTDTQYF.

The sample holds a few counts of this clonotype. CDR3 sequence: CAWKLTGLSWQFF. CDR3 in DNA: TGTGCCTGGAAGTTAACAGGACTATCCTGGCAGTTCTTC. The rearrangement joins TRBV30 to TRBJ2-1; perhaps TRBD2 as D (6 bases). Deletions cut 4 bases from V and 12 bases from J, with 19 bases between. Germline CDR1 reads GTSNPN; CDR2 reads SVGIG (reference sequence). This CDR3 has 13 amino acids.

In the case of this clonotype: Being one base from a much bigger clone, this may be a read error. This chain uses TRBV4-1 with TRBJ2-1; weak D call: TRBD2 (5 bases). The CDR3 totals 19 residues. Germline V gives CDR1 MGHRA, CDR2 YSYEKL. The CDR3, as DNA: TGCGCCAGCAACCAAGAGCGTAGGTCCAGCGGTAGCTCCTACAATGAGCAGTTCTTC. It yields the protein CASNQERRSSGSSYNEQFF.

This clonotype was detected ten times or more. This chain joins TRBV4-1 and TRBJ2-7; the D gene is possibly TRBD2 (6 bases). Trimming cost V 1 base and J 7 bases, with 17 bases left between them. Germline V gives CDR1 MGHRA, CDR2 YSYEKL. The CDR3 sequence is 15 residues long. This chain's CDR3 is CASSQGGTARGEQYF. The CDR3 bases are TGCGCCAGCAGCCAAGGAGGGACTGCACGAGGTGAGCAGTACTTC.

Concerning this clonotype: A much larger clone is a single base away; this may be a read error. The chain couples TRBV18 to TRBJ1-3; 7 positions match TRBD1. The germline CDR1 and CDR2 sequences are KGHSH and LQKENI. The CDR3 is 16 residues long. The CDR3 nucleotides are TGTGCCAGCTCACCCCGACAGGGCCCCTCTGGAACCACCATATATTTT. Translation: CASSPRQGPSGTTIYF.

Concerning this clonotype itself: One end of the junction fails to match germline, which may point to a read error. V is TRBV5-1 and J is TRBJ1-5; no clear D gene. The germline CDR1 and CDR2 sequences are SGHRS and YFSETQ. This CDR3 contains 15 residues. Here the CDR3 reads CASSLAGNSNQSQHF. The CDR3 coding sequence is TGCGCCAGCAGCTTGGCTGGGAATAGCAATCAGTCCCAGCATTTT.

This clonotype was observed at least ten times. The chain combines TRBV12-3 or TRBV12-4 with TRBJ1-1; a possible D gene is TRBD1 (5 bases). CDR3 size: 14 residues. Deletions cut 3 bases from V and 5 bases from J, with 13 bases between. Here the CDR3 DNA reads TGTGCCAGCAGTTTTGAAGGGGCTGTAACTGAAGCTTTCTTT. It codes for CASSFEGAVTEAFF.

This clonotype has a handful of counts. The genes are TRBV5-6 and TRBJ2-4, with a possible D match to TRBD1 (6 bases). Trimming removed 2 bases at V and 7 bases at J, with 16 bases between. The CDR3 loop spans 15 amino acids. Germline CDR1 is SGHDT and CDR2 is YYEEEE. This chain's CDR3 is CASSFSQGTWNIQYF. CDR3 bases: TGTGCCAGCAGCTTCTCACAGGGAACGTGGAACATTCAGTACTTC.

This clonotype was seen repeatedly, ten times or more. CDR3 in amino acids: CASGFAGSGASYNEQFF. The CDR3 DNA follows: TGTGCTAGTGGTTTTGCAGGTAGCGGGGCCTCCTACAATGAGCAGTTCTTC. V gene TRBV12-5 combines with J gene TRBJ2-1; 8 nucleotides align to TRBD2. Per the germline V gene, CDR1 is LGHNT and CDR2 is FRNRAP. V lost 3 bases, J lost 0 bases, and 7 bases stayed unmatched. The CDR3 has 17 residues.

This clonotype has a handful of counts. The chain has TRBV19 and TRBJ1-5; TRBD1 might be the D (5 bases). This CDR3 has 14 residues. Germline V gene data show CDR1 as LNHDA and CDR2 as SQIVND (reference sequence). The ends were cut back, 6 bases at V and 11 bases at J, with 20 bases in the middle. CDR3 bases: TGTGCCAGTAGAAGCTCCGCAGGGAGGTTGTCCCAGCATTTT. It codes for CASRSSAGRLSQHF.

The rearrangement uses TRBV20-1 and TRBJ2-1; D unclear. The CDR3 runs to 12 residues. Germline lookup yields CDR1 DFQATT and CDR2 SNEGSKA (reference sequence). Between the trimmed V and J ends, which lost 4 bases and 6 bases, there was a span of 10 bases. This chain's CDR3 is CSATPGSNEQFF. The CDR3 bases are TGCAGTGCTACCCCCGGGTCCAATGAGCAGTTCTTC.

This clonotype showed up many times. V is TRBV12-3 or TRBV12-4 and J is TRBJ2-5, with 13 positions matching TRBD2. V dropped 5 bases and J dropped 7; count of bases not matched to a gene: 7. CDR3 size: 15 residues. CDR3: CASSNGLAGEGTQYF. The DNA for the CDR3 is TGTGCCAGCAGTAACGGACTAGCGGGGGAAGGGACCCAGTACTTC.

This clonotype was recorded many times. The genes are TRBV20-1 and TRBJ1-2, with D uncertain. There are 12 residues in the CDR3. The V and J ends lost 8 bases and 0 bases respectively, with 10 bases between them. The germline V gene encodes CDR1 DFQATT and CDR2 SNEGSKA (reference sequence). The chain's CDR3 is CSWQSPNYGYTF. As DNA, the CDR3 is TGCAGTTGGCAGAGCCCTAACTATGGCTACACCTTC.

The chain employs TRBV6-2 or TRBV6-3 and TRBJ2-1; no firm D call. V was trimmed by 4 bases and J by 10 bases, leaving 8 bases between them. Germline V lookup: CDR1 MNHEY, CDR2 SVGEGT. The CDR3 has 11 amino acids. CDR3 DNA: TGTGCCAGCAGTTCGGCCAGCGAGCAGTTCTTC. It specifies CASSSASEQFF.

Many counts were recorded for this clonotype. The chain carries TRBV29-1 and TRBJ1-1; D perhaps matches TRBD1 (5 bases). The CDR3 runs to 13 residues. Germline CDR1 SQVTM, CDR2 ANQGSEA. V gave up 4 bases and J gave up 1 base, with 10 bases separating them. CDR3 protein: CSVARTGNTEAFF. CDR3 nucleotide sequence: TGCAGCGTTGCCCGAACAGGGAACACTGAAGCTTTCTTT.

V usage is TRBV7-2 and J usage is TRBJ2-7, with 7 positions matching TRBD2. V shed 2 bases and J 1 base; nucleotides not matched to a gene: 8. Germline V gene lookup returns CDR1 SGHTA and CDR2 FQGNSA. This CDR3 has 16 amino acids. The CDR3 sequence is CASSLRSGTASYEQYF. The CDR3, as DNA: TGTGCCAGCAGCTTAAGGAGCGGGACGGCATCCTACGAGCAGTACTTC.

CDR3 in DNA: TGTGCCAGCAGCTCGCGGACTAGCGGGCTCACAGATACGCAGTATTTT. Translation gives CASSSRTSGLTDTQYF. The V call is TRBV7-2, the J call TRBJ2-3; 11 nucleotides match TRBD2. The V gene's germline CDR1 is SGHTA and CDR2 FQGNSA. This CDR3 comprises 16 residues. After removal of 4 bases from V and 2 bases from J, the junction contained 5 bases not matched to a gene.

There are many counts of this clonotype. This chain joins TRBV28 and TRBJ2-7; tentative D call: TRBD1 (6 bases). Trimming pared 8 bases from V and 2 bases from J, leaving 16 bases between. CDR1 and CDR2 from the germline V gene are MDHEN and SYDVKM. This CDR3 comprises 14 residues. CDR3 nucleotides: TGTGCCAGCGACGGAAACAGGGAGACCTACGAGCAGTACTTC. Translated, it gives CASDGNRETYEQYF.

This clonotype was recorded at least ten times. V is TRBV24-1 and J is TRBJ2-1; no clear D. The CDR3 consists of 11 residues. The germline CDR1 and CDR2 sequences are KGHDR and SFDVKD. The ends were cut back, 1 base at V and 7 bases at J, with 1 base in the middle. Here the CDR3 DNA reads TGTGCCACCAGTGATTTAAATGAGCAGTTCTTC. Its translation: CATSDLNEQFF.

V is TRBV3-1 and J is TRBJ2-2; TRBD2 might be the D (6 bases). Trimming took off 6 bases at V and 4 bases at J, with 12 bases between the two ends. CDR3 length: 14 amino acids. CDR1 and CDR2 (germline): LGHDT, YNNKEL (reference sequence). CDR3 nucleotide sequence: TGTGCCAGCAGGATCGGGAGTAGCACCGGGGAGCTGTTTTTT. Translating gives CASRIGSSTGELFF.